This T cell receptor (beta chain) was recovered during a study of OX40 agonist ivuxolimab in advanced cancers. At the level of the study: Two cutaneous melanoma patients and one hepatocellular carcinoma patient, three in all, had partial responses.

Profiled with immunoSEQ multiplex PCR; TCRdb holds only in-frame clones, not every one. The sample contains 56,000 or so clones, under 85% of which appear only once. Trimming cost V 5 bases and J 6 bases; bases outside gene matches: 10. The germline CDR1 and CDR2 sequences are SGHVS and FQNEAQ. CDR3 length: 14 amino acids. Study observations and caveats: Which antigen the expanded peripheral T cells recognized is unknown. Mean expanded clone counts were higher in CD8+ than CD4+ T cells. At 0.1 to 3.0 mg/kg and by week 6, CD4+ and CD8+ T cells in the blood had expanded clonally.

This clone showed up just once. Its antigen is not identified. The chain employs TRBV7-8 and TRBJ2-7, with 7 positions matching TRBD1. This clonotype was obtained from an adult with an advanced solid tumor such as melanoma, head and neck, liver or kidney cancer. The specimen comprised CD4+ or CD8+ T cells sorted from blood, sampled in a trial of the OX40 agonist ivuxolimab. The CDR3 sequence is CASSEGVQGSEQYF. CDR3 coding DNA: TGTGCCAGCAGCGAAGGCGTACAGGGGAGCGAGCAGTACTTC.